Listed below are T cell receptor beta chains from one sample, sequenced in a study of control samples from healthy donors and cancer patients. Clones were read by immunoSEQ multiplex PCR, and TCRdb kept only the in-frame ones, dropping some. The data hold some 130,000 clones, with under 95% observed a single time. The specimen was PBMCs. The receptors were sampled from a man over 45 with head and neck cancer. CDR3s include the opening cysteine and the closing phenylalanine or tryptophan. The D gene is left open where the match is weak.

v_call d_call cdr3_aa
TRBV3-1/TRBV3-2 . CASSFDGNSPLHF
TRBV6-5 TRBD1 CASSRDRVGTEAFF
TRBV5-1 . CASTLGARAYEQYF
TRBV29-1 . CSVGTGLNIQYF
TRBV7-9 . CASSLRASDTEAFF
TRBV10-2 TRBD1 CATSGTGLGDTQYF
TRBV18 . CASSSSPGTGNTIYF
TRBV5-8 . CASSLSPSGFNQPQHF
TRBV4-3 . CASSQEDRLPTAEQFF
TRBV5-6 . CASSLGAGTEAFF
TRBV5-1 . CASSLAEQGHYGYTF
TRBV2 . CASRALEGSYNEQFF
TRBV27 . CASSLSKGVPYNSPLHF
TRBV7-2 TRBD1 CASSWTGSGETQYF
TRBV11-3 . CASSLGGSGGNTIYF